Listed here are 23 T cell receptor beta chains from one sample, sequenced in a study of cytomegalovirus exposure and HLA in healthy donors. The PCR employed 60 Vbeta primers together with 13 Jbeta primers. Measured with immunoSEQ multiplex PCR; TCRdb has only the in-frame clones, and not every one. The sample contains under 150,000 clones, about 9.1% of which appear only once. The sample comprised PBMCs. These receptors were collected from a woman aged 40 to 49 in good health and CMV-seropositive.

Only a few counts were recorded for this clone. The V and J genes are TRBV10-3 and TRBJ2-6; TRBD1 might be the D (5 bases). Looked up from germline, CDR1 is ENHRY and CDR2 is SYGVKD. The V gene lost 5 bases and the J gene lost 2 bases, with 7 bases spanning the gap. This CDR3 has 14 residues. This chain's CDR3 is CAISRGPGANVLTF. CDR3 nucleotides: TGTGCCATCAGTAGGGGTCCTGGGGCCAACGTCCTGACTTTC.

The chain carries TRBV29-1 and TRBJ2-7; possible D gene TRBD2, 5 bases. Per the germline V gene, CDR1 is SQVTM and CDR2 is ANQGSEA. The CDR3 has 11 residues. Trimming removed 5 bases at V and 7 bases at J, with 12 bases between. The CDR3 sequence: CSVRRVGEQYF. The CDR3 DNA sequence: TGCAGCGTTCGGCGGGTCGGGGAGCAGTACTTC.

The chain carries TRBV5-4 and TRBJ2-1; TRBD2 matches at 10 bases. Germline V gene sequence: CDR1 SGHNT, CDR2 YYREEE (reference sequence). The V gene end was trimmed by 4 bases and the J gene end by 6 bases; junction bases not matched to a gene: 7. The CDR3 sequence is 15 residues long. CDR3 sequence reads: CASSRSGGVLNEQFF. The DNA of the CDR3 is TGTGCCAGCAGCCGGAGCGGGGGGGTCCTCAATGAGCAGTTCTTC.

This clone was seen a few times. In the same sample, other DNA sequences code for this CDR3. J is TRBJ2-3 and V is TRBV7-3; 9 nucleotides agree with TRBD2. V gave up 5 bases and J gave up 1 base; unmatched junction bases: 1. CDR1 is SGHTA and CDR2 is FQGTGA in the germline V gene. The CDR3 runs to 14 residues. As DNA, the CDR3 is TGTGCCAGCAGCCAGCGGGGGGGCACAGATACGCAGTATTTT. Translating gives CASSQRGGTDTQYF. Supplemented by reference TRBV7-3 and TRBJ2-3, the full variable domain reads GAGVSQTPSNKVTEKGKYVELRCDPISGHTALYWYRQSLGQGPEFLIYFQGTGAADDSGLPNDRFFAVRPEGSVSTLKIQRTERGDSAVYLCASSQRGGTDTQYFGPGTRLTVL.

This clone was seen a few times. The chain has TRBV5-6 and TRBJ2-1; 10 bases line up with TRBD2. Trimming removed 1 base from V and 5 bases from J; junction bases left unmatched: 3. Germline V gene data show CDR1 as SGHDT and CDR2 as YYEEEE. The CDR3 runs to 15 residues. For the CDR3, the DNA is TGTGCCAGCAGCTTGTTAGCGGGGGGCCACAATGAGCAGTTCTTC. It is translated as CASSLLAGGHNEQFF.

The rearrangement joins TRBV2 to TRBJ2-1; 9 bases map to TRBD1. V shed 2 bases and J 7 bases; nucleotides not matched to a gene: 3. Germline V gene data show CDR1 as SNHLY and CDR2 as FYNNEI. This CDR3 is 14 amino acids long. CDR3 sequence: CASSETGGLNEQFF. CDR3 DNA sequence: TGTGCCAGCAGTGAAACAGGGGGCCTAAATGAGCAGTTCTTC.

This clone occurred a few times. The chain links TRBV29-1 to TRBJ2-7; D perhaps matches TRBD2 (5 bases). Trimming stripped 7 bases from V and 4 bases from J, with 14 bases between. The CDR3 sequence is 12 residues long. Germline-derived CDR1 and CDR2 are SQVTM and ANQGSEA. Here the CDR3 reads CSAIRREYEQYF. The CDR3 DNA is TGCAGCGCTATACGAAGGGAGTACGAGCAGTACTTC.

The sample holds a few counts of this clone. The CDR3, as DNA: TGTGCCAGCAGCTTAGCGGGACAGACTGAAGCTTTCTTT. Translation gives CASSLAGQTEAFF. The genes are TRBV7-9 and TRBJ1-1; 7 nucleotides agree with TRBD1. J was trimmed by 5 bases and V by 0 bases; bases with no gene match: 0. This CDR3 has 13 amino acids. Germline-derived CDR1 and CDR2 are SEHNR and FQNEAQ (reference sequence).

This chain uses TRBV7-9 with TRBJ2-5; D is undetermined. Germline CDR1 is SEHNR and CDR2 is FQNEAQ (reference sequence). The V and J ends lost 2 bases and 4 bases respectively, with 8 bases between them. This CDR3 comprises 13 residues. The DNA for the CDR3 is TGTGCCAGCAGCTTACCCGGCGGAGAGACCCAGTACTTC. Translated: CASSLPGGETQYF.

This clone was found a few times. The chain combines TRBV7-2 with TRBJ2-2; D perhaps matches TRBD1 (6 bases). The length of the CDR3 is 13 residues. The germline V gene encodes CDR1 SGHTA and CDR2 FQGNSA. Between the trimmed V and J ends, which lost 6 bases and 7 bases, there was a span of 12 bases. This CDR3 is CASSPGVGGELFF. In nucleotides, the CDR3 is TGTGCCAGCAGTCCAGGGGTTGGCGGGGAGCTGTTTTTT.

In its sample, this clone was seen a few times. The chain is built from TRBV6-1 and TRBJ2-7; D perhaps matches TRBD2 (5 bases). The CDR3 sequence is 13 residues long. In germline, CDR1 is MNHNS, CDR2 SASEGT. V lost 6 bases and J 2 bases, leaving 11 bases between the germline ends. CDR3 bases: TGTGCCAGCAGGAGGGATGCCCCCTACGAGCAGTACTTC. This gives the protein CASRRDAPYEQYF.

CDR3 DNA sequence: TGTGCCAGCAGCCCTTCGGCGGGGGGAGGATACGAGCAGTACTTC. It codes for CASSPSAGGGYEQYF. The V and J genes are TRBV9 and TRBJ2-7; 8 bases line up with TRBD2. CDR1 is SGDLS, CDR2 YYNGEE, per germline. V trimming: 4 bases; J trimming: 4 bases; junction bases outside the gene matches: 10. The CDR3 is 15 residues long.

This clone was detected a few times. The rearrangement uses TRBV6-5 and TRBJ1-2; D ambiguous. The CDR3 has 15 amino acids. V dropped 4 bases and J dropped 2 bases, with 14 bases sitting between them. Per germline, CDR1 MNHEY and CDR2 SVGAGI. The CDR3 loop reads CASSFFGRENYGYTF. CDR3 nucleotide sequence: TGTGCCAGCAGTTTTTTTGGGAGGGAGAACTATGGCTACACCTTC.

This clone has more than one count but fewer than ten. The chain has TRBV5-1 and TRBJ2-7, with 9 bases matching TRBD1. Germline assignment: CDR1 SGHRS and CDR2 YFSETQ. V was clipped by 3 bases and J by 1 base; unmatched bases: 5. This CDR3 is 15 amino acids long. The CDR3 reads CASSSTGGGSYEQYF. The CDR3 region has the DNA TGCGCCAGCAGCTCGACAGGGGGGGGATCCTACGAGCAGTACTTC.

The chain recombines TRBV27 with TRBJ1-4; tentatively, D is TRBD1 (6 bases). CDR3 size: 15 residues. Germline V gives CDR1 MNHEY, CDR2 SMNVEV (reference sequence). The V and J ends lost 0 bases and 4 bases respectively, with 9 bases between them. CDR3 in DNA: TGTGCCAGCAGTTTATCCCAGGGGATTAATGAAAAACTGTTTTTT. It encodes CASSLSQGINEKLFF.

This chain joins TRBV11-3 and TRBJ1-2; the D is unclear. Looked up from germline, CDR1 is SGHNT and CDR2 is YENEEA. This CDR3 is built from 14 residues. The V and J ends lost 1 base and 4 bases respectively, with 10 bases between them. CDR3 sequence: CASSLAVQSYGYTF. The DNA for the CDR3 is TGTGCCAGCAGCTTAGCAGTGCAGTCCTATGGCTACACCTTC.

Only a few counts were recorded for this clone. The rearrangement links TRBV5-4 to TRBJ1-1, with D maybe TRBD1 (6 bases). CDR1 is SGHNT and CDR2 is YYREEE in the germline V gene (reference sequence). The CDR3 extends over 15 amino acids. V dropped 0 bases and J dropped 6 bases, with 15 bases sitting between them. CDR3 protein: CASSLGGGGEAEAFF. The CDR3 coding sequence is TGTGCCAGCAGCTTGGGAGGGGGGGGTGAAGCTGAAGCTTTCTTT.

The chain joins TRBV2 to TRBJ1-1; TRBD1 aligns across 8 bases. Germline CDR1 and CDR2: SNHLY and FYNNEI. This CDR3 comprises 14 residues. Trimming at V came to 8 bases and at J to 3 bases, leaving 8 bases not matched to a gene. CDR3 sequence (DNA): TGTGCCAGCTATCAGGGGGCTGTGTACACTGAAGCTTTCTTT. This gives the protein CASYQGAVYTEAFF. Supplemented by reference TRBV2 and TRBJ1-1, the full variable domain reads EPEVTQTPSHQVTQMGQEVILRCVPISNHLYFYWYRQILGQKVEFLVSFYNNEISEKSEIFDDQFSVERPDGSNFTLKIRSTKLEDSAMYFCASYQGAVYTEAFFGQGTRLTVV.

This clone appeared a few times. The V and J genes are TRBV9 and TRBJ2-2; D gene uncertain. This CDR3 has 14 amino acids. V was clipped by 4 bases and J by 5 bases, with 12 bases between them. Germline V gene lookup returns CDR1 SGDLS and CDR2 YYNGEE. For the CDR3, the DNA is TGTGCCAGCAGCCCGAGAACCATTACCGGGGAGCTGTTTTTT. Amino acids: CASSPRTITGELFF. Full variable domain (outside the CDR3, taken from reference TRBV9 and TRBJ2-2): DSGVTQTPKHLITATGQRVTLRCSPRSGDLSVYWYQQSLDQGLQFLIQYYNGEERAKGNILERFSAQQFPDLHSELNLSSLELGDSALYFCASSPRTITGELFFGEGSRLTVL.

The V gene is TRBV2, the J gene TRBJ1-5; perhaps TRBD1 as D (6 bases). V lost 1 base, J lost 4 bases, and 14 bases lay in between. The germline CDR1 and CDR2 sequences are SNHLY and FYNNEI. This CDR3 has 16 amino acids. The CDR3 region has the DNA TGTGCCAGCAGTGAAGGGGGGCTAAGACCGAATCAGCCCCAGCATTTT. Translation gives CASSEGGLRPNQPQHF.

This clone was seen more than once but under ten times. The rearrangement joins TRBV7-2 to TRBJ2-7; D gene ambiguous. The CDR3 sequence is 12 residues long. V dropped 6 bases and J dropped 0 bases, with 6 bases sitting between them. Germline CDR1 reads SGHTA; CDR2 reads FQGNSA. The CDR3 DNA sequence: TGTGCCAGCAGGTCTAGCTCCTACGAGCAGTACTTC. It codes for CASRSSSYEQYF.

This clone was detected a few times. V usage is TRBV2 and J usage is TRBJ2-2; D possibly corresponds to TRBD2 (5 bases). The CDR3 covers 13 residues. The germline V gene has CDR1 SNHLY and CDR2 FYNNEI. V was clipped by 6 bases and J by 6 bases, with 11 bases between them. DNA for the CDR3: TGTGCCAGCAGGTTACTAGGCCCCGGGGAGCTGTTTTTT. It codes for CASRLLGPGELFF.

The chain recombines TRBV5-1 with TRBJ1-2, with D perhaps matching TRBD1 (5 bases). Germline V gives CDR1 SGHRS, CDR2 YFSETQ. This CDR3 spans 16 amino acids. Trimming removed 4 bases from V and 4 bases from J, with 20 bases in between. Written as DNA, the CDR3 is TGCGCCAGCAGCGATGTAAGGCGGGGGAACGGCTATGGCTACACCTTC. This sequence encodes CASSDVRRGNGYGYTF.